The rows below give T cell receptor beta chains drawn from one sample of a study of regulatory T cells in long-lasting Graves disease. From the multiplex PCR reads, TCRdb called clonotypes with MiXCR, one entry per CDR3 protein. This table holds roughly 470,000 distinct CDR3 sequences, more than 20% found once. The starting material was peripheral blood mononuclear cells (PBMCs), obtained when the disease was refractory, from a patient treated with antithyroid drugs. These receptors were collected from a female donor with Graves disease. Both conserved end residues are part of each CDR3. The D gene is left open where the match is weak. Some rows mark clone size as missing; the rest say once, few, many or name a class of expanded clone.

D gene	clone size	V gene	J gene	CDR3 DNA	CDR3 protein
TRBD2	NA	TRBV10-3	TRBJ2-7	TGTGCCATCAGTGAGTCGCCCGGGACTAGCGGGAGATCCTACGAGCAGTACTTC	CAISESPGTSGRSYEQYF
NA	many	TRBV14	TRBJ1-2	TGTGCCAGCAGCCAAGACCCAGAAAGATTC	CASSQDPERF
NA	NA	TRBV5-1	TRBJ1-1	TGCGCCAGCAGCCCGCATCTAAACACTGAAGCTTTCTTT	CASSPHLNTEAFF
NA	NA	TRBV28	TRBJ1-1	TGTGCCAGCAGTTTGCACAGGCTGAACACTGAAGCTTTCTTT	CASSLHRLNTEAFF
NA	NA	TRBV30	TRBJ2-6	TGTGCCTGGAGTGTAGGGCAGCCTGGGGCCAACGTCCTGACTTTC	CAWSVGQPGANVLTF
TRBD1	few	TRBV7-9	TRBJ2-5	TGTGCCAGCAGCTTAGGACCCGGGACAGAAGAGACCCAGTACTTC	CASSLGPGTEETQYF
TRBD2	NA	TRBV20-1	TRBJ2-2	TGCAGTGCTAGAGATGGGGGGGCCGGGGAGCTGTTTTTT	CSARDGGAGELFF
NA	many	TRBV28	TRBJ1-5	TGTGCCAGCAGTTTCTTATTACGCGGGAGCAATCAGCCCCAGCATTTT	CASSFLLRGSNQPQHF
NA	NA	TRBV20-1	TRBJ2-7	TGCAGTGCTAGGGGCGATGGGGGGGGGCCCGAGCAGTACTTC	CSARGDGGGPEQYF
NA	few	TRBV29-1	TRBJ2-3	TGCAGCGTTGAGATGGATACGCAGTATTTT	CSVEMDTQYF
NA	many	TRBV20-1	TRBJ2-2	TGCAGTGTCTGGCAGACGAACACCGGGGAGCTGTTTTTT	CSVWQTNTGELFF
NA	NA	TRBV19	TRBJ1-5	TGTGCCAGTACTTTCTCGGGGAGCAATCAGCCCCAGCATTTT	CASTFSGSNQPQHF